This T cell receptor beta chain was identified during a study of CD8+CD57+ T cells in acquired aplastic anemia. Looking at the study overall: The average for DNA from sorted CD4+ and CD8+ cells was 3 to 4 ug. Study observations and caveats: Statistical testing detected no significant gap in CD8+ Simpson's diversity between patients and controls.

Genomic DNA, serving as template, underwent TCR beta VDJ and CDR3 profiling. TCRdb ran MiXCR on the reads and lists one entry per CDR3 protein. The table shows around 290,000 distinct CDR3 sequences, with approximately 58% occurring only once. As for this clonotype: Its matching antigen is unknown. Compared with germline, one end of the junction differs, possibly owing to a read error.

This CDR3 has 11 residues. Per the germline V gene, CDR1 is DFQATT and CDR2 is SNEGSKA (reference sequence). It was patients with CD8+CD57+ cell expansion by flow cytometry who were chosen for sequencing. Severe acquired aplastic anemia affected all patients. When blood sampling took place, the patients had received no therapy. The sequence was obtained from a human donor with aplastic anemia. The specimen sequenced was sorted CD4+, CD8+, or CD8+CD57+ T cells (not recorded which) from PBMCs. The V and J genes are TRBV20-1 and TRBJ2-1; D possibly corresponds to TRBD1 (6 bases). CDR3 residues: CSASQGHEQSF. The CDR3 DNA sequence: TGCAGTGCTTCGCAGGGACATGAGCAGTCCTTC.